The clone carrying this T cell receptor beta chain came up many times. These data originate in a study of T-cell reconstitution after alpha-beta-depleted transplantation in children. Unique molecular identifiers featured in how the TCRbeta library was prepared. A single record per CDR3 protein comes from TCRdb applying MiXCR to the PCR reads. Among 260,000 or so distinct CDR3 sequences listed, about 12% were seen once. The clonotype originates from a human donor who donated a stem cell graft to a child with acute lymphoblastic leukemia. Sequenced material: PBMCs from the stem cell graft donor, taken from the stem cell graft.

The DNA for the CDR3 is TGTGCCAGCAGTGAAGCGCTTCGGGGGACTCAGCCCCAGCATTTT. Amino acids: CASSEALRGTQPQHF. This sequence joins TRBV2 and TRBJ1-5, with D tentatively TRBD1 (5 bases). With 0 bases removed from V and 6 bases from J, the gap between germline ends came to 12 bases. Germline V gives CDR1 SNHLY, CDR2 FYNNEI. This CDR3 region has 15 residues. Complete variable domain (other parts from reference TRBV2 and TRBJ1-5): EPEVTQTPSHQVTQMGQEVILRCVPISNHLYFYWYRQILGQKVEFLVSFYNNEISEKSEIFDDQFSVERPDGSNFTLKIRSTKLEDSAMYFCASSEALRGTQPQHFGDGTRLSIL.